This entry describes one T cell receptor beta chain. The record originates from a study of blood T cell repertoires in COVID-19. How the authors handled the data: The assay estimated nucleated cells by amplifying reference gene primers. The protocol was immunoSEQ multiplex PCR, while the TCRdb copy is restricted to in-frame clones and leaves out a portion. The DNA was the basis for D and trimming; V, J and clone size are from that table. The sample records 250,000 or so clones, 84% being singletons. This CDR3 spans 14 amino acids. Germline-derived CDR1 and CDR2 are SGHNT and YYREEE (reference sequence). V lost 4 bases, J lost 1 base, and 11 bases lay in between.

Sequenced material: peripheral blood. The rearrangement links TRBV5-4 to TRBJ1-1, with D unclear. The TCR comes from a middle-aged woman who had recovered from COVID-19. The chain's CDR3 is CASSQGASNTEAFF. CDR3 coding DNA: TGTGCCAGCAGCCAAGGAGCGTCGAACACTGAAGCTTTCTTT.